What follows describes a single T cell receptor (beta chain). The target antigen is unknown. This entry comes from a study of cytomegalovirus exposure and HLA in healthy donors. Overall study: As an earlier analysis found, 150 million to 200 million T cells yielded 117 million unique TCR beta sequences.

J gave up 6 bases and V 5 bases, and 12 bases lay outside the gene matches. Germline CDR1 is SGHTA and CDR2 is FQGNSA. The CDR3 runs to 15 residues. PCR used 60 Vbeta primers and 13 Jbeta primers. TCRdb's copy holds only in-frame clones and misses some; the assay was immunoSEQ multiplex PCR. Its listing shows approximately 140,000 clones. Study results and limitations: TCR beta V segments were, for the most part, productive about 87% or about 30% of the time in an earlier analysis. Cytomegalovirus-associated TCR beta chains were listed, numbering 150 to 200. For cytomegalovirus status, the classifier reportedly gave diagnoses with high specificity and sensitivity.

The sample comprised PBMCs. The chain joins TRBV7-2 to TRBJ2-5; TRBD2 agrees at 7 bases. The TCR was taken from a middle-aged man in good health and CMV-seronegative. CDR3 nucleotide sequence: TGTGCCAGCAGCCCCTTGGGAGGGGTGGCCAAGACCCAGTACTTC. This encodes CASSPLGGVAKTQYF.